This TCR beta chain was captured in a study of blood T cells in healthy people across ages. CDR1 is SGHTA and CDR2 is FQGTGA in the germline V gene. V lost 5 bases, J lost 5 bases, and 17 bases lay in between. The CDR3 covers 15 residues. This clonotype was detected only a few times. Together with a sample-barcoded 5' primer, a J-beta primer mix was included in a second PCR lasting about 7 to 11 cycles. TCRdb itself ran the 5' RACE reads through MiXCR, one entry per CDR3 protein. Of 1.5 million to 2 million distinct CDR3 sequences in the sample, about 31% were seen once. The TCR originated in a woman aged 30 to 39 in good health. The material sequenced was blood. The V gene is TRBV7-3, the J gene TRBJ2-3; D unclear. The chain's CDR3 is CASSSPYKVGDTQYF. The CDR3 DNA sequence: TGTGCCAGCAGCAGCCCCTATAAAGTCGGAGATACGCAGTATTTT.